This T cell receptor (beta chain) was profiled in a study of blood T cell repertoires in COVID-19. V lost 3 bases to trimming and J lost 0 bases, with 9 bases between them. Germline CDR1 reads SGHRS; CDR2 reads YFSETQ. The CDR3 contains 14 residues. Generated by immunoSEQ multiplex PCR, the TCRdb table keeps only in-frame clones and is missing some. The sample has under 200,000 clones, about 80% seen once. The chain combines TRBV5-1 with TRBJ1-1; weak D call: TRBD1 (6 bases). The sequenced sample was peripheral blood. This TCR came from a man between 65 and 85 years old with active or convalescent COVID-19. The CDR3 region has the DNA TGCGCCAGCAGCTCGCAGGGGATGAACACTGAAGCTTTCTTT. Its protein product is CASSSQGMNTEAFF.